What follows is one T cell receptor beta chain and its context. Its specificity is not known. The CDR3 covers 15 residues. Trimming removed 6 bases from V and 2 bases from J, with 17 bases in between. CDR1 SGHRS and CDR2 YFSETQ come from the germline V gene. This record comes from a study of T cell repertoires in cytomegalovirus infection. For the study at large: Evidence of both CMV infection and a matching HLA type came from public TCR beta signatures. Study-level findings and limits: The cumulative frequency of public TCR beta families identified carriers of CMV plus the relevant HLA. HLA-C-restricted CMV clonotypes gave the most frequent clonotype in two of eight donors.

Each CDR3 protein gets one entry after TCRdb re-called the reads with MiXCR. There are roughly 760,000 distinct CDR3 sequences in the sample; 35% occur only once, and around 2.8% lies in the top ten. This chain links TRBV5-1 with TRBJ1-2, with D unresolved. Sequenced material: PBMCs. The source of this sequence is a human donor in good health (CMV status not recorded). Some clones in this sample may be carry-over from other donors' samples. The CDR3 DNA sequence: TGCGCCAGCACCAAGGAGGGTCTGGGGAACTATGGCTACACCTTC. It specifies CASTKEGLGNYGYTF.